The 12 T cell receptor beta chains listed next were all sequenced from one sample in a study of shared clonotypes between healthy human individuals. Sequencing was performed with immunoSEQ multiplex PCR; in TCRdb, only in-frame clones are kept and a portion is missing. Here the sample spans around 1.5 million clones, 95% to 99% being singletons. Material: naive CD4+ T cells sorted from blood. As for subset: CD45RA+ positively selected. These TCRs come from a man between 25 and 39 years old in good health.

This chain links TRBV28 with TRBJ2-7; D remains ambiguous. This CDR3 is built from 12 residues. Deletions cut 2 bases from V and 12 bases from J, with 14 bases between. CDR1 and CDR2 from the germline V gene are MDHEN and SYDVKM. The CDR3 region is CASSLEAGVTYF. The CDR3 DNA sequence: TGTGCCAGCAGTTTAGAGGCCGGCGTGACGTACTTC. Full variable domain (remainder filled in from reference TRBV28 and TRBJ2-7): DVKVTQSSRYLVKRTGEKVFLECVQDMDHENMFWYRQDPGLGLRLIYFSYDVKMKEKGDIPEGYSVSREKKERFSLILESASTNQTSMYLCASSLEAGVTYFGPGTRLTVT.

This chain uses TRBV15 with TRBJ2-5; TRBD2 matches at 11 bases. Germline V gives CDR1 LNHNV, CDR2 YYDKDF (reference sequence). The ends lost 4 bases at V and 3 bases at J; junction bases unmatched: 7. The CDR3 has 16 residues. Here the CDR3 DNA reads TGTGCCACCAGCACCCTGGGGACTAGCGGTGAAGAGACCCAGTACTTC. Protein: CATSTLGTSGEETQYF.

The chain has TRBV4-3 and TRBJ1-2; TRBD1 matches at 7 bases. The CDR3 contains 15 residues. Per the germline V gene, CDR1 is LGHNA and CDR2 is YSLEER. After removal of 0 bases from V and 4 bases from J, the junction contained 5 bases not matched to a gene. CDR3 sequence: CASSQDEGGAYGYTF. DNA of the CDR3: TGCGCCAGCAGCCAAGATGAAGGGGGCGCCTATGGCTACACCTTC.

This chain's CDR3 is CASSGGDRAIGELFF. The CDR3 DNA follows: TGTGCCAGCAGCGGAGGGGACAGGGCAATCGGGGAGCTGTTTTTT. This chain links TRBV5-4 with TRBJ2-2; 9 positions agree with TRBD1. The CDR3 sequence is 15 residues long. The V gene end was trimmed by 4 bases and the J gene end by 7 bases; junction bases not matched to a gene: 8. CDR1 is SGHNT, CDR2 YYREEE, per germline (reference sequence).

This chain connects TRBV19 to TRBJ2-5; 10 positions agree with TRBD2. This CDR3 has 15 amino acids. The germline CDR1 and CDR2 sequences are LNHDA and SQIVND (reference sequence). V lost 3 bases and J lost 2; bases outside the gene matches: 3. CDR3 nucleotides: TGTGCCAGTAGTATGAAGCGGGGGGGACAAGAGACCCAGTACTTC. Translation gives CASSMKRGGQETQYF.

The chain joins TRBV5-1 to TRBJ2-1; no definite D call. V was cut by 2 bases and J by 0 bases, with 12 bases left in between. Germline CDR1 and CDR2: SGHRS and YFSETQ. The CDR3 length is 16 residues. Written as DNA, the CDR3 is TGCGCCAGCAGCTTCCATTTAGGATCCTCCTACAATGAGCAGTTCTTC. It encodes CASSFHLGSSYNEQFF.

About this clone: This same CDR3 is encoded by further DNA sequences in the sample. The CDR3 DNA is TGCGCCAGCAGCTTGGTACTTTCATACGAGCAGTACTTC. As protein: CASSLVLSYEQYF. This chain joins TRBV5-1 and TRBJ2-7; D gene uncertain. The V end lost 0 bases, the J end lost 4 bases, and 8 bases lay between the germline ends. The CDR3 totals 13 residues. The germline V gene encodes CDR1 SGHRS and CDR2 YFSETQ.

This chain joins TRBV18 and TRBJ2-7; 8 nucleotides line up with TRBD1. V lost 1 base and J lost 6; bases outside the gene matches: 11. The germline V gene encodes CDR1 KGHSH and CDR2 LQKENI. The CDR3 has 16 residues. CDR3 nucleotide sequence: TGTGCCAGCTCACCACTATACGGGACAGGTGCTCCCGAGCAGTACTTC. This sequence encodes CASSPLYGTGAPEQYF.

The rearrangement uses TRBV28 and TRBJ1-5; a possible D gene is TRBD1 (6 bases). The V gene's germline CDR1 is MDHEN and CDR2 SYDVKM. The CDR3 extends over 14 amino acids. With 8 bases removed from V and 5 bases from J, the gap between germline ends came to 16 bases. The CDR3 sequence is CASRGGGSYQPQHF. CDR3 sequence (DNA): TGTGCCAGCCGCGGAGGGGGGAGTTATCAGCCCCAGCATTTT.

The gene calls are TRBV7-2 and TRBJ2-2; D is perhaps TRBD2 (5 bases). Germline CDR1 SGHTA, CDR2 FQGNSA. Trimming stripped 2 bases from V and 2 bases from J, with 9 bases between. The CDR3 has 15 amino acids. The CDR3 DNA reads TGTGCCAGCAGCTTAAAGCGGCAAAACACCGGGGAGCTGTTTTTT. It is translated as CASSLKRQNTGELFF.

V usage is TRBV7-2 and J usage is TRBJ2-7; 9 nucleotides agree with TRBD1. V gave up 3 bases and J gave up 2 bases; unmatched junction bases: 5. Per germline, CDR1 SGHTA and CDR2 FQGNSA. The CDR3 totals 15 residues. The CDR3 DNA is TGTGCCAGCAGCTTCGACAGGGGGATGACCTACGAGCAGTACTTC. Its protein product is CASSFDRGMTYEQYF.

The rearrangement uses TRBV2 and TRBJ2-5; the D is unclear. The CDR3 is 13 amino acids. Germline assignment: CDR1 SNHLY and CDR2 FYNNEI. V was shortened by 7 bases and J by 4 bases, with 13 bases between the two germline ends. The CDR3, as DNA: TGTGCCAGCACCCCCGATCTCGGAGAGACCCAGTACTTC. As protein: CASTPDLGETQYF.